These 15 T cell receptor beta chains share one sample of origin, sequenced in a study of blood T cells in healthy people across ages. For the second PCR, which ran for roughly 6 to 12 cycles, a sample-barcoded 5' primer and a J-beta primer mix were used. TCRdb re-analysed the 5' RACE reads in MiXCR, keeping a single row per CDR3 protein. The sample includes more than 900,000 distinct CDR3 sequences, around 29% seen only once; the top ten take roughly 10%. The same data also contributed to another study, on T cells of mothers and their children.

The sequenced material came from blood. Receptors were obtained from a woman aged 40-49 years in good health.

This clonotype appeared many times. V is TRBV28 and J is TRBJ2-5; the match to TRBD2 covers 7 bases. J was trimmed by 2 bases and V by 10 bases; bases with no gene match: 10. This CDR3 is 14 amino acids long. Germline lookup yields CDR1 MDHEN and CDR2 SYDVKM. The CDR3 region has the DNA TGTGCCACCAGCCGTGGGGGGGGTCAAGAGACCCAGTACTTC. Translated: CATSRGGGQETQYF.

This clonotype turned up a few times. This chain uses TRBV5-1 with TRBJ2-7; 11 nucleotides line up with TRBD2. The CDR3 is 14 amino acids. J gave up 3 bases and V 3 bases, and 2 bases lay outside the gene matches. Germline V CDR1 and CDR2: SGHRS, YFSETQ. CDR3 amino acids: CASSSLAGDYEQYF. The CDR3 nucleotides are TGCGCCAGCAGCTCACTAGCGGGGGACTACGAGCAGTACTTC. The full variable domain, completed using reference TRBV5-1 and TRBJ2-7, is KAGVTQTPRYLIKTRGQQVTLSCSPISGHRSVSWYQQTPGQGLQFLFEYFSETQRNKGNFPGRFSGRQFSNSRSEMNVSTLELGDSALYLCASSSLAGDYEQYFGPGTRLTVT.

The chain uses TRBV3-1 and TRBJ2-1; the D gene could be TRBD1 or TRBD2 (5 bases each). V dropped 4 bases and J dropped 9 bases, with 16 bases sitting between them. CDR1 is LGHDT, CDR2 YNNKEL, per germline (reference sequence). This CDR3 contains 14 residues. CDR3 nucleotide sequence: TGTGCCAGCAGCCGGGGAGTAGGGGCGGTTGAGCAGTTCTTC. This sequence encodes CASSRGVGAVEQFF.

V gene TRBV7-2 combines with J gene TRBJ1-1; D is ambiguous. The CDR3 runs 13 residues. The germline V and J ends were trimmed by 2 bases and 6 bases, with 10 bases remaining between them. Germline V lookup: CDR1 SGHTA, CDR2 FQGNSA. Here the CDR3 reads CASSLTARAEAFF. Written as DNA, the CDR3 is TGTGCCAGCAGCTTAACCGCCCGGGCTGAAGCTTTCTTT.

This clonotype turned up a few times. A much larger clone is a single base away; this may be a read error. The gene calls are TRBV28 and TRBJ2-7, with 9 nucleotides matching TRBD2. After removal of 6 bases from V and 7 bases from J, the junction contained 16 bases not matched to a gene. This CDR3 region has 16 residues. Germline loops: CDR1 MDHEN, CDR2 SYDVKM. For the CDR3, the DNA is TGTGCCAGCAGGGGTAGCGGGGGCCTCTCCTACAATGAGCAGTACTTC. Translation: CASRGSGGLSYNEQYF. Combining the CDR3 with reference TRBV28 and TRBJ2-7 gives the whole variable domain DVKVTQSSRYLVKRTGEKVFLECVQDMDHENMFWYRQDPGLGLRLIYFSYDVKMKEKGDIPEGYSVSREKKERFSLILESASTNQTSMYLCASRGSGGLSYNEQYFGPGTRLTVT.

Concerning this clonotype itself: Possible read error: a much larger clone is one base away. J is TRBJ2-1 and V is TRBV25-1; D is unclear. V lost 4 bases and J 10 bases, leaving 5 bases between the germline ends. The CDR3 is made up of 10 amino acids. The germline V gene encodes CDR1 MGHDK and CDR2 SYGVNS. CDR3 bases: TGTGCCAGCAGTGCTTACGAGCAGTTCTTC. Residues: CASSAYEQFF.

This sequence joins TRBV28 and TRBJ2-5, with D unresolved. Deletions cut 1 base from V and 3 bases from J, with 9 bases between. CDR1 is MDHEN, CDR2 SYDVKM, per germline. This CDR3 contains 14 residues. CDR3 protein: CASSLFNREETQYF. Written as DNA, the CDR3 is TGTGCCAGCAGTTTATTCAACAGAGAAGAGACCCAGTACTTC.

The V and J genes are TRBV15 and TRBJ1-2, with D possibly being TRBD1 (5 bases). Germline V gene sequence: CDR1 LNHNV, CDR2 YYDKDF (reference sequence). V lost 0 bases and J lost 5, with 25 bases in between. The CDR3 is made up of 19 amino acids. The CDR3 sequence: CATSRDQGAGRGFEYGYTF. As DNA, the CDR3 is TGTGCCACCAGCAGAGATCAAGGGGCAGGGAGAGGATTTGAGTATGGCTACACCTTC.

This clonotype was observed a few times. The chain has TRBV18 and TRBJ2-5; unclear D gene. V was cut by 1 base and J by 3 bases, with 12 bases left in between. Germline loops: CDR1 KGHSH, CDR2 LQKENI. The CDR3 runs 15 residues. Written as DNA, the CDR3 is TGTGCCAGCTCACCACAGGGAAGGGCCAAAGAGACCCAGTACTTC. Translated, it gives CASSPQGRAKETQYF.

This clonotype was recorded a few times. The V gene is TRBV7-6, the J gene TRBJ2-1; D gene unclear. CDR1 and CDR2 (germline): SGHVS, FNYEAQ. Trimming left V 4 bases short and J 7 bases short, with 8 bases between. The CDR3 length is 12 residues. Here the CDR3 DNA reads TGTGCCAGCAGCTCCCGCCTGAATGAGCAGTTCTTC. This translates into CASSSRLNEQFF.

A single count supports this clonotype. The chain recombines TRBV7-9 with TRBJ1-1, with D perhaps matching TRBD1 (5 bases). Germline V lookup: CDR1 SEHNR, CDR2 FQNEAQ (reference sequence). The CDR3 has 17 amino acids. Trimming cost V 5 bases and J 4 bases, with 23 bases left between them. CDR3 DNA: TGTGCCAGCAGCCAATTCTTACTCCGGGACCCAGGCACTGAAGCTTTCTTT. Protein sequence: CASSQFLLRDPGTEAFF.

The chain uses TRBV5-1 and TRBJ2-1; D is unclear. Germline CDR1 reads SGHRS; CDR2 reads YFSETQ. V lost 7 bases and J 0 bases, leaving 11 bases between the germline ends. The CDR3 has 14 residues. The CDR3 protein is CASEAAPSYNEQFF. CDR3 nucleotide sequence: TGCGCCAGCGAGGCGGCTCCCTCCTACAATGAGCAGTTCTTC.

There are a few counts of this clonotype. The V gene is TRBV4-3, the J gene TRBJ1-2; D ambiguous. The CDR3 consists of 14 residues. Germline values: CDR1 LGHNA, CDR2 YSLEER. Trimming removed 4 bases at V and 3 bases at J, with 12 bases between. In DNA form, the CDR3 reads TGCGCCAGCAGCCTCAGGAACGGCTACTATGGCTACACCTTC. Encoded protein: CASSLRNGYYGYTF.

V is TRBV7-9 and J is TRBJ1-2, with D tentatively TRBD1 (6 bases). With 7 bases removed from V and 8 bases from J, the gap between germline ends came to 20 bases. Germline CDR1 is SEHNR and CDR2 is FQNEAQ (reference sequence). The CDR3 has 14 residues. In DNA, the CDR3 is TGTGCCAGCACCCCCTCCGCACAGGGAGGGGGCTACACCTTC. Translated: CASTPSAQGGGYTF.

The chain couples TRBV12-3 or TRBV12-4 to TRBJ2-7; 8 bases align to TRBD2. With the DNA end fitting TRBJ2-5 better, the J assignment may be wrong. The CDR3 consists of 13 residues. Here the CDR3 DNA reads TGTGCCAGCAGTTTACTAGCGGGAGAGACCCAGTACTTC. As protein: CASSLLAGETQYF.